Presented here are 5 T cell receptor beta chains from one specimen sequenced in a study of shared clonotypes between healthy human individuals. Sequenced by immunoSEQ multiplex PCR; TCRdb stores in-frame clones only, minus some. The data show about 500,000 clones, with 77% seen just once and around 12% held by the top ten. Sequencing was performed on PBMCs. Receptors originate from a woman in her thirties or forties in good health. Some clones in this sample may be carry-over from other donors' samples.

This rearrangement joins TRBV7-2 to TRBJ1-1; D is unclear. Germline V gives CDR1 SGHTA, CDR2 FQGNSA. The V end lost 6 bases, the J end lost 3 bases, and 11 bases lay between the germline ends. CDR3 length: 13 residues. The CDR3 bases are TGTGCCAGCAGTTCTCGACCGGACACTGAAGCTTTCTTT. It specifies CASSSRPDTEAFF. Based on the CDR3 plus reference TRBV7-2 and TRBJ1-1, the full variable domain is GAGVSQSPSNKVTEKGKDVELRCDPISGHTALYWYRQSLGQGLEFLIYFQGNSAPDKSGLPSDRFSAERTGGSVSTLTIQRTQQEDSAVYLCASSSRPDTEAFFGQGTRLTVV.

The V gene is TRBV19, the J gene TRBJ2-3, with 12 positions matching TRBD1. The germline V gene encodes CDR1 LNHDA and CDR2 SQIVND (reference sequence). The V gene end was trimmed by 7 bases and the J gene end by 4 bases; junction bases not matched to a gene: 18. The CDR3 is made up of 19 amino acids. The CDR3 bases are TGTGCCAGTAACTCGGGACAGGGGGCTGGAGCGGGAGATGCAGATACGCAGTATTTT. Translating it yields CASNSGQGAGAGDADTQYF.

The chain couples TRBV5-6 to TRBJ2-3; D possibly corresponds to TRBD1 (5 bases). The ends were cut back, 0 bases at V and 8 bases at J, with 13 bases in the middle. CDR3 size: 14 residues. CDR1 SGHDT and CDR2 YYEEEE come from the germline V gene. The CDR3: CASSLVESRVTQYF. The CDR3 DNA follows: TGTGCCAGCAGCTTGGTCGAGTCCAGGGTTACGCAGTATTTT.

The chain couples TRBV6-1 to TRBJ1-2; TRBD1 aligns across 11 bases. The germline gives CDR1 MNHNS, CDR2 SASEGT. The CDR3 loop spans 16 amino acids. J lost 7 bases, V lost 0 bases, and 7 bases had no gene match. The CDR3 bases are TGTGCCAGCAGTGAAGCTGGGACAGGGGGGAAAGGTGGCTACACCTTC. It encodes CASSEAGTGGKGGYTF.

The sample holds a few counts of this clone. The identical CDR3 is also encoded by other nucleotide sequences in the sample. CDR3 nucleotide sequence: TGCGCCAGCAGCTTGGGGACAGGGGGCGGCTATGGCTACACCTTC. Amino acid sequence: CASSLGTGGGYGYTF. The chain links TRBV5-1 to TRBJ1-2; 11 bases fit TRBD1. The V gene's germline CDR1 is SGHRS and CDR2 YFSETQ. Unmatched junction bases numbered 2, after V lost 0 bases and J lost 4 bases. This CDR3 comprises 15 residues.